The rows below give T cell receptor beta chains drawn from one sample of a study of blood T cell repertoires in COVID-19. Clones were sequenced by immunoSEQ multiplex PCR, and TCRdb holds only the in-frame ones, with some missing. This table holds around 37,000 clones, approximately 80% found once. Sequencing was done on a sample of peripheral blood. These receptors were obtained from a middle-aged man with active COVID-19. Both conserved end residues are part of each CDR3. A D gene is named only where the DNA matches it firmly. Clone size is shown for a subset of rows, as once, few, many or a class of expanded clone.

size,J,V,D,DNA,CDR3
NA,TRBJ2-2,TRBV4-2,NA,TGTGCCAGCAGCCAAGATCTTCAGCGCTACACCGGGGAGCTGTTTTTT,CASSQDLQRYTGELFF
NA,TRBJ2-3,TRBV2,TRBD2,TGTGCCAGCAGTACGACTAGCGGGGGATTTACAGATACGCAGTATTTT,CASSTTSGGFTDTQYF
NA,TRBJ2-7,TRBV25-1,TRBD1,TGTGCCAGCGACAGGGGGCCGTACGAGCAGTACTTC,CASDRGPYEQYF
NA,TRBJ1-2,TRBV29-1,NA,TGCAGCGTTGAAGGGGCCCGCCTCGGAGGGTACACCTTC,CSVEGARLGGYTF
NA,TRBJ1-2,TRBV4-1,TRBD1,TGCGCCAGCAGCCAAGATGGGGCAGGGGGTCCCAACTATGGCTACACCTTC,CASSQDGAGGPNYGYTF
few,TRBJ2-7,TRBV5-1,NA,TGCGCCAGCAGTTGGGGGGAACTCGGGGAGCAGTACTTC,CASSWGELGEQYF
NA,TRBJ2-3,TRBV9,NA,TGTGCCAGCAGCGTAGAAGGGACTCCCTCCGATACGCAGTATTTT,CASSVEGTPSDTQYF
NA,TRBJ2-1,TRBV27,TRBD2,TGTGCCAGCAGTACACGACTAGCGGTCTCCTACAATGAGCAGTTCTTC,CASSTRLAVSYNEQFF
once,TRBJ2-5,TRBV9,TRBD2,TGTGCCAGCAGCGTAGTTGGGGGGGATGTTGAGACCCAGTACTTC,CASSVVGGDVETQYF
once,TRBJ2-7,TRBV5-4,TRBD1,TGTGCCAGCAGCTCCCGGGACAGGGGGCACTTAGAGCAGTACTTC,CASSSRDRGHLEQYF
NA,TRBJ2-3,TRBV7-8,TRBD1,TGTGCCAGCAGCGCTCCCGGGACAGTCAATTCCTGGACAGATACGCAGTATTTT,CASSAPGTVNSWTDTQYF
NA,TRBJ2-3,TRBV10-2,TRBD2,TGCGCCAGCAACGGGGGGGTTCCAGATACGCAGTATTTT,CASNGGVPDTQYF
NA,TRBJ2-7,TRBV5-8,TRBD1,TGTGCCAGCAGCTCGCGGGACAGGGGCTACGAGCAGTACTTC,CASSSRDRGYEQYF
once,TRBJ1-6,TRBV6-5,NA,TGTGCCAGCAGCTCCGATAATTCACCCCTCCACTTT,CASSSDNSPLHF
NA,TRBJ2-5,TRBV7-2,TRBD2,TGTGCCAGCAGCTCTAACCCGCCTCCTAGCGGGGGTGAGACCCAGTACTTC,CASSSNPPPSGGETQYF
NA,TRBJ1-4,TRBV6-5,NA,TGTGCCAGCAGGACAACAACTAATGAAAAACTGTTTTTT,CASRTTTNEKLFF
NA,TRBJ2-6,TRBV2,TRBD1,TGTGCCAGCAGCCGGGACAGGCTAAGCTCTGGGGCCAACGTCCTGACTTTC,CASSRDRLSSGANVLTF
NA,TRBJ1-3,TRBV27,NA,TGTGCCAGCAGTTTAAGGAAGGGGATCTCTGGAAACACCATATATTTT,CASSLRKGISGNTIYF
NA,TRBJ2-2,TRBV5-6,NA,TGTGCCAGCACCTGGGGTGTAGCGTACACCGGGGAGCTGTTTTTT,CASTWGVAYTGELFF
NA,TRBJ2-3,TRBV3-1/TRBV3-2,NA,TGTGCCAGCAGCCAAGGGTCTGTAGAGGATACGCAGTATTTT,CASSQGSVEDTQYF
NA,TRBJ2-5,TRBV5-4,TRBD2,TGTGCCAGCACCCCGGGACAGGGGACTAGCGGGGGTGAGACCCAGTACTTC,CASTPGQGTSGGETQYF
NA,TRBJ2-7,TRBV10-2,TRBD2,TGCGCCAGCACTAAAACTAGCGGGGGGGGCTACGAGCAGTACTTC,CASTKTSGGGYEQYF
NA,TRBJ2-5,TRBV29-1,NA,TGCAGCGTTGAAAGGTTGGGGGGGCAGGAGACCCAGTACTTC,CSVERLGGQETQYF
NA,TRBJ2-7,TRBV7-6,NA,TGTGCCAGCAGCTTTGGTGATGCAACAGTCTACGAGCAGTACTTC,CASSFGDATVYEQYF
NA,TRBJ1-2,TRBV7-2,TRBD1,TGTGCCAGCAGCTTGGACAGGGGGCGTCTTGGCTACACCTTC,CASSLDRGRLGYTF
NA,TRBJ2-5,TRBV28,TRBD1,TGTGCCAGCAGAAAAGCCGGGACAGGGGGCAAGGAGACCCAGTACTTC,CASRKAGTGGKETQYF
NA,TRBJ2-3,TRBV4-3,NA,TGCGCCAGCAGCCTTAGGCTAGCGAGCACAGATACGCAGTATTTT,CASSLRLASTDTQYF
NA,TRBJ2-2,TRBV4-3,TRBD2,TGCGCCAGCAGCCGTCTAGCGGGGACTGGAACCGGGGAGCTGTTTTTT,CASSRLAGTGTGELFF
NA,TRBJ1-5,TRBV6-2/TRBV6-3,NA,TGTGCCAGCAGTTACTTGCCAGGGAATCAGCCCCAGCATTTT,CASSYLPGNQPQHF
NA,TRBJ2-5,TRBV5-1,TRBD2,TGCGCCAGCAGCTTCGGGGGAGGGGAGACCCAGTACTTC,CASSFGGGETQYF
NA,TRBJ2-5,TRBV2,NA,TGTGCCAGCAGTGGAGGGCCCCAAGAGACCCAGTACTTC,CASSGGPQETQYF
NA,TRBJ2-7,TRBV2,NA,TGTGCCAGCAGTGGGAGGGGGCTATTCGAGCAGTACTTC,CASSGRGLFEQYF
few,TRBJ1-6,TRBV7-2,NA,TGTGCCAGCAGCTTACCGGGGTCTAATTCACCCCTCCACTTT,CASSLPGSNSPLHF
NA,TRBJ2-3,TRBV29-1,TRBD2,TGCAGCGTTGAGTTCCCGCCCGGGACTAGCGGGGGGGCGGGCACAGATACGCAGTATTTT,CSVEFPPGTSGGAGTDTQYF
NA,TRBJ1-5,TRBV5-8,TRBD1,TGTGCCAGCGCCGACAGGGTCTATAGCAATCAGCCCCAGCATTTT,CASADRVYSNQPQHF
NA,TRBJ1-6,TRBV30,NA,TGTGCCTGGAGCGGGGGAGGGCCCATAGGTAATTCACCCCTCCACTTT,CAWSGGGPIGNSPLHF
NA,TRBJ2-3,TRBV10-1,NA,TGCGCCAGCAGTGAGCTGGGAGCAAGCACAGATACGCAGTATTTT,CASSELGASTDTQYF
NA,TRBJ2-7,TRBV6-6,NA,TGTGCCAGCAGTTACTCGAGGGACATGGTGAATTACGAGCAGTACTTC,CASSYSRDMVNYEQYF
NA,TRBJ1-2,TRBV18,NA,TGTGCCAGCTCACTGGCCGGGCCCGAGGGCTATGGCTACACCTTC,CASSLAGPEGYGYTF